This T cell receptor (beta chain) was obtained from a study of CD8 T cells in ankylosing spondylitis. General study points: A TCR beta motif made of 7 to 9 highly homologous variants seemed typical of ankylosing spondylitis blood. The authors reported significant enrichment of disease-linked clones in matched ankylosing spondylitis synovial fluid.

With respect to this clonotype: Its antigen is unknown.

TCRdb re-analysed the 5' RACE reads in MiXCR, keeping a single row per CDR3 protein. The sample has around 320,000 distinct CDR3 sequences, roughly 20% seen once. Sequencing used blood, either unsorted or a sorted T cell fraction (not recorded which). The clonotype originates from a female donor with ankylosing spondylitis or in good health (not recorded which).

Here the CDR3 reads CASSLDPTGVTYNEQFF. The CDR3 coding sequence is TGCGCCAGCAGCTTGGACCCCACAGGGGTGACCTACAATGAGCAGTTCTTC. J is TRBJ2-1 and V is TRBV5-1; 7 positions agree with TRBD1. The CDR3 is made up of 17 amino acids. Germline V gene lookup returns CDR1 SGHRS and CDR2 YFSETQ. With 0 bases clipped from V and 2 bases from J, the junction kept 8 bases outside the gene matches.